This passage covers 23 T cell receptor beta chains from one sample sequenced in a study of blood T cell repertoires in COVID-19. Only in-frame clones appear in the TCRdb table, and some are missing; sequencing was by immunoSEQ multiplex PCR. The table lists 95,000 to 150,000 clones, 74% of them singletons. Input material: peripheral blood. These receptors came from a man aged 55 to 70 with acute or convalescent COVID-19.

The CDR3 protein is CASSLGGVGSGRDNEQFF. The CDR3, as DNA: TGTGCCAGCAGCTTAGGCGGAGTCGGGTCAGGGAGGGACAATGAGCAGTTCTTC. The chain is built from TRBV7-2 and TRBJ2-1, with 7 bases that match TRBD2. The CDR3 spans 18 residues. Germline CDR1 reads SGHTA; CDR2 reads FQGNSA. Trimming at V came to 1 base and at J to 5 bases, leaving 14 bases not matched to a gene.

This clone was counted between two and nine times. This chain links TRBV3-1 (or the pseudogene TRBV3-2) with TRBJ1-2; 9 bases agree with TRBD1. J gave up 8 bases and V 1 base, and 8 bases lay outside the gene matches. This CDR3 is 15 amino acids long. The germline V gene encodes CDR1 LGHDT and CDR2 YNNKEL (reference sequence). The DNA for the CDR3 is TGTGCCAGCAGCCAAGCGGCGACAGGGGGTGCGGGCTACACCTTC. Residues: CASSQAATGGAGYTF.

The chain carries TRBV5-5 and TRBJ2-3; 8 bases match TRBD2. The CDR3 totals 16 residues. The V gene's germline CDR1 is SGHKS and CDR2 YYEKEE (reference sequence). Trimming removed 3 bases from V and 7 bases from J; junction bases left unmatched: 13. The CDR3 spells CASSWGLVGSLNTQYF. CDR3 coding DNA: TGTGCCAGCAGCTGGGGACTAGTAGGGTCCCTTAATACGCAGTATTTT.

The chain combines TRBV5-1 with TRBJ2-7; 10 nucleotides line up with TRBD1. The CDR3 loop spans 14 amino acids. Trimming removed 4 bases from V and 2 bases from J; junction bases left unmatched: 3. Looked up from germline, CDR1 is SGHRS and CDR2 is YFSETQ. This CDR3 is CASSIGQGAYEQYF. Written as DNA, the CDR3 is TGCGCCAGCAGCATCGGACAGGGGGCCTACGAGCAGTACTTC.

The chain couples TRBV2 to TRBJ2-7; 8 nucleotides agree with TRBD1. Germline values: CDR1 SNHLY, CDR2 FYNNEI. The CDR3 covers 14 residues. Here the CDR3 DNA reads TGTGCGACAAAGGGCGGGACAGGTTCCTACGAGCAGTACTTC. Its translation is CATKGGTGSYEQYF.

The J gene is TRBJ1-2, the V gene TRBV5-1; 12 bases fit TRBD1. Looked up from germline, CDR1 is SGHRS and CDR2 is YFSETQ. This CDR3 region has 17 residues. Unmatched junction bases numbered 11, after V lost 4 bases and J lost 4 bases. The CDR3 DNA reads TGCGCCAGCAGCCTTAAGGATCCGGGACAGGGGGCCTATGGCTACACCTTC. It translates to CASSLKDPGQGAYGYTF.

This clone has just one count. The J gene is TRBJ2-5, the V gene TRBV7-8; weak D call: TRBD2 (5 bases). Per germline, CDR1 SGHVS and CDR2 FQNEAQ. The CDR3 is 15 residues long. Trimming took 5 bases from V and 2 from J, leaving 15 bases between them. The CDR3 sequence: CASSPGESYQETQYF. CDR3 sequence (DNA): TGTGCCAGCAGCCCCGGGGAGAGTTATCAAGAGACCCAGTACTTC.

The chain is built from TRBV27 and TRBJ2-7; no definite D call. CDR3 length: 13 amino acids. Germline CDR1 is MNHEY and CDR2 is SMNVEV (reference sequence). V lost 5 bases and J 4 bases, leaving 12 bases between the germline ends. In DNA, the CDR3 is TGTGCCAGCAGTCCCCTCCAGGCTTACGAGCAGTACTTC. Its translation: CASSPLQAYEQYF.

The chain carries TRBV30 and TRBJ2-5, with a tentative D call TRBD1 (6 bases). The CDR3 has 14 residues. V lost 3 bases to trimming and J lost 5 bases, with 16 bases between them. Germline V gene sequence: CDR1 GTSNPN, CDR2 SVGIG (reference sequence). CDR3 sequence reads: CAWRRSGAGETQYF. The CDR3 DNA follows: TGTGCCTGGAGAAGATCAGGGGCTGGGGAGACCCAGTACTTC. The full variable domain, with the rest looked up from reference TRBV30 and TRBJ2-5, is SQTIHQWPATLVQPVGSPLSLECTVEGTSNPNLYWYRQAAGRGLQLLFYSVGIGQISSEVPQNLSASRPQDRQFILSSKKLLLSDSGFYLCAWRRSGAGETQYFGPGTRLLVL.

This chain uses TRBV10-3 with TRBJ2-7; D is possibly TRBD1 (6 bases). The CDR3 has 14 amino acids. V lost 4 bases and J lost 7, with 17 bases in between. Germline V gives CDR1 ENHRY, CDR2 SYGVKD. The CDR3 sequence: CAISGQGLGEEQYF. The CDR3 region has the DNA TGTGCCATCAGTGGTCAGGGGCTTGGGGAAGAGCAGTACTTC.

Comments on this clone: Other nucleotide sequences from this sample produce the same CDR3. V usage is TRBV5-1 and J usage is TRBJ1-2; no firm D call. Trimming left V 0 bases short and J 4 bases short, with 4 bases between. The CDR3 is 12 amino acids. Germline CDR1 reads SGHRS; CDR2 reads YFSETQ. CDR3 sequence reads: CASSLDSYGYTF. The CDR3 nucleotides read TGCGCCAGCAGCTTGGACAGCTATGGCTACACCTTC.

The table lists this clone with a count of one. V is TRBV3-1 (or the pseudogene TRBV3-2) and J is TRBJ1-2; D gene unclear. CDR1 is LGHDT and CDR2 is YNNKEL in the germline V gene (reference sequence). V was clipped by 2 bases and J by 4 bases, with 8 bases between them. The CDR3 has 13 amino acids. CDR3 DNA sequence: TGTGCCAGCAGCCAAAGGGAGTCCTATGGCTACACCTTC. It yields the protein CASSQRESYGYTF.

This clone appeared a few times. The chain joins TRBV30 to TRBJ1-2, with TRBD1 matching 12 bases. Germline V gives CDR1 GTSNPN, CDR2 SVGIG (reference sequence). This CDR3 is built from 15 residues. Trimming at V came to 7 bases and at J to 3 bases, leaving 9 bases not matched to a gene. CDR3 nucleotide sequence: TGTGCCTTCCTAGGGACAGGGGGCCAGGACTATGGCTACACCTTC. Translating it yields CAFLGTGGQDYGYTF.

The V gene is TRBV7-2, the J gene TRBJ2-1; 7 nucleotides match TRBD2. This CDR3 is 15 amino acids long. Germline CDR1 SGHTA, CDR2 FQGNSA. Unmatched junction bases numbered 7, after V lost 3 bases and J lost 5 bases. The CDR3 reads CASSFQRGSNNEQFF. The CDR3 region has the DNA TGTGCCAGCAGCTTCCAGCGGGGATCTAACAATGAGCAGTTCTTC.

This chain uses TRBV12-3 or TRBV12-4 with TRBJ1-1; D is uncertain. V lost 7 bases and J 5 bases, leaving 14 bases between the germline ends. This CDR3 contains 13 residues. This chain's CDR3 is CASTIGGGTEAFF. The CDR3 bases are TGTGCCAGCACCATAGGCGGAGGGACTGAAGCTTTCTTT.

The V call is TRBV12-5, the J call TRBJ1-6; 7 nucleotides line up with TRBD1. The CDR3 has 15 residues. The V segment lost 3 bases and the J segment 9 bases; nucleotides outside the gene matches: 8. Germline V gene data show CDR1 as LGHNT and CDR2 as FRNRAP. The CDR3: CASGFGETGSSPLHF. DNA for the CDR3: TGTGCTAGTGGTTTTGGGGAGACAGGGTCTTCACCCCTCCACTTT.

The genes are TRBV7-2 and TRBJ2-2; 8 bases are a match to TRBD2. J lost 2 bases, V lost 5 bases, and 13 bases had no gene match. Looked up from germline, CDR1 is SGHTA and CDR2 is FQGNSA. CDR3 length: 18 residues. In DNA form, the CDR3 reads TGTGCCAGCAGCCTATTTTCGAGGCGGGGGGCCAACACCGGGGAGCTGTTTTTT. This encodes CASSLFSRRGANTGELFF.

The rearrangement links TRBV7-8 to TRBJ1-1; D ambiguous. This CDR3 comprises 15 residues. Germline CDR1 reads SGHVS; CDR2 reads FQNEAQ. V lost 0 bases and J 6 bases, leaving 14 bases between the germline ends. The CDR3 coding sequence is TGTGCCAGCAGCTTAGCCCCGGGAGGATCGGCTGAAGCTTTCTTT. Protein sequence: CASSLAPGGSAEAFF.

The chain is built from TRBV9 and TRBJ1-2, with 9 bases aligning to TRBD1. J lost 6 bases, V lost 3 bases, and 6 bases had no gene match. The germline gives CDR1 SGDLS, CDR2 YYNGEE. This CDR3 has 14 residues. The CDR3 loop is CASSGYRGQNGYTF. The CDR3 region has the DNA TGTGCCAGCAGCGGGTACAGGGGGCAGAATGGCTACACCTTC. Full variable domain (missing parts from reference TRBV9 and TRBJ1-2): DSGVTQTPKHLITATGQRVTLRCSPRSGDLSVYWYQQSLDQGLQFLIQYYNGEERAKGNILERFSAQQFPDLHSELNLSSLELGDSALYFCASSGYRGQNGYTFGSGTRLTVV.

The rearrangement links TRBV19 to TRBJ2-3; D is ambiguous. Trimming left V 1 base short and J 0 bases short, with 5 bases between. The CDR3 has 14 residues. Looked up from germline, CDR1 is LNHDA and CDR2 is SQIVND (reference sequence). The CDR3 reads CASSIGPSTDTQYF. CDR3 DNA: TGTGCCAGTAGTATAGGTCCTAGCACAGATACGCAGTATTTT.

The rearrangement joins TRBV15 to TRBJ1-4; D remains ambiguous. V was shortened by 0 bases and J by 7 bases, with 12 bases between the two germline ends. Germline-derived CDR1 and CDR2 are LNHNV and YYDKDF (reference sequence). The CDR3 contains 15 residues. The CDR3 loop reads CATSRELIVGEKLFF. As DNA, the CDR3 is TGTGCCACCAGCAGAGAACTTATTGTCGGTGAAAAACTGTTTTTT.

The chain is built from TRBV2 and TRBJ1-1; D perhaps matches TRBD1 (6 bases). From germline, CDR1 is SNHLY and CDR2 FYNNEI. The length of the CDR3 is 16 residues. Trimming left V 3 bases short and J 1 base short, with 15 bases between. CDR3 in amino acids: CASSDARLGGNTEAFF. The CDR3 nucleotides read TGTGCCAGCAGTGACGCGAGATTAGGGGGGAACACTGAAGCTTTCTTT. The full variable domain, completed using reference TRBV2 and TRBJ1-1, is EPEVTQTPSHQVTQMGQEVILRCVPISNHLYFYWYRQILGQKVEFLVSFYNNEISEKSEIFDDQFSVERPDGSNFTLKIRSTKLEDSAMYFCASSDARLGGNTEAFFGQGTRLTVV.

In this sample, this clone turned up a few times. Written as DNA, the CDR3 is TGTGCCAGCAGCAGAACAGGTAACACTGAAGCTTTCTTT. Amino acids: CASSRTGNTEAFF. The rearrangement links TRBV11-2 to TRBJ1-1; possibly TRBD1 for D (5 bases). V was clipped by 5 bases and J by 2 bases, with 9 bases between them. Germline lookup yields CDR1 SGHAT and CDR2 FQNNGV. This CDR3 contains 13 residues.